Sequencing of this T cell receptor (beta chain) was carried out in a study of blood T cells in healthy people across ages. General study points: Diversity was estimated from one million T cells, and these estimates were considered underestimates. Higher diversity and more naive CD4+ cells were features of long-lived donors, compared to aged donors.

Sample-barcoded 5' priming and a J-beta primer mix drove a second PCR of roughly 6 to 12 cycles. MiXCR was run by TCRdb on the 5' RACE reads, yielding one entry per CDR3 protein. The data contain roughly 1.6 million distinct CDR3 sequences, about 31% of them singletons. Every participating donor contributed about 10 milliliters of peripheral blood through a draw. V shed 4 bases and J shed 10 bases, with 10 bases lying between them. This CDR3 region has 12 residues. The germline gives CDR1 MNHEY, CDR2 SMNVEV (reference sequence). This clonotype was detected a few times. Its antigen is still unknown. The V and J genes are TRBV27 and TRBJ1-4; D uncertain. This TCR was sampled from a woman in her thirties in good health. Sequencing was performed on blood. The chain's CDR3 is CASSSAGGKLFF. For the CDR3, the DNA is TGTGCCAGCAGTTCCGCCGGAGGAAAACTGTTTTTT.